This T cell receptor beta chain was sequenced during a study of OX40 agonist ivuxolimab in advanced cancers. Per germline, CDR1 LNHNV and CDR2 YYDKDF (reference sequence). Deletions cut 1 base from V and 0 bases from J, with 0 bases between. CDR3 length: 12 residues. Method: immunoSEQ multiplex PCR; TCRdb's copy keeps in-frame clones and lacks some. This table holds about 130,000 clones, roughly 92% found once. Material: CD4+ or CD8+ T cells sorted from blood, obtained in a trial of the OX40 agonist ivuxolimab. The source of this sequence is an adult with an advanced solid tumor such as melanoma, head and neck, liver or kidney cancer. The chain uses TRBV15 and TRBJ1-1, with no clear D. CDR3 bases: TGTGCCACCAGCAGAGTGAACACTGAAGCTTTCTTT. Translated: CATSRVNTEAFF.